This TCR beta chain was captured by sequencing in a study of identical twins. Study results and limitations: Rather than following the same donors, the conclusions depended on cross-sectional statistical analysis. Modeled out-of-frame TCR alpha sharing in monozygotic twins fell below observed levels. Twin-shared out-of-frame alpha sequences were enriched for low generation probability.

About this clonotype: Its target is unknown.

MiXCR was run by TCRdb on the 5' RACE reads, yielding one entry per CDR3 protein. In the table there are over 600,000 distinct CDR3 sequences, approximately 21% of which are singletons. This CDR3 is 15 amino acids long. Germline values: CDR1 MNHNS, CDR2 SASEGT. The V end lost 6 bases, the J end lost 0 bases, and 15 bases lay between the germline ends. The sample was also linked to a second study, of T cells expressing NK-cell markers. That publication notes: Several of the donors carried dominant NKG2C+ clonotypes that took up about 1.0-7.5% of their CD8+ T cells.

This chain links TRBV6-1 with TRBJ2-7; possible D gene TRBD2, 6 bases. Sequenced material: PBMCs. The receptor comes from a woman between 18 and 30 years old in good health. The CDR3 sequence: CASRRGGADSYEQYF. CDR3 in DNA: TGTGCCAGCAGGCGGGGCGGAGCGGACTCCTACGAGCAGTACTTC.